The clone carrying this T cell receptor beta chain has more than one count but fewer than ten. Its target is unknown. This sample stems from a study of post-analysis software for immune sequencing data. General study findings and limits: The normalized Chao1 diversity of multiple sclerosis patients was significantly lower than that of controls.

cDNA libraries of TCR beta carried unique molecular identifiers. TCRdb ran MiXCR on the PCR reads and lists one entry per CDR3 protein. The sample comprises around 190,000 distinct CDR3 sequences, around 29% of which are singletons, and less than 4% rests with the top ten. Material for sequencing was blood. This clonotype was sampled from a girl under 18 with multiple sclerosis.

The CDR3 region has the DNA TGTGCCAGCAGTTTTGGCGGCCTGAACACTGAAGCTTTCTTT. Its translation is CASSFGGLNTEAFF. The rearrangement links TRBV28 to TRBJ1-1; D is uncertain. V was clipped by 3 bases and J by 0 bases, with 8 bases between them. This CDR3 has 14 amino acids. Germline V lookup: CDR1 MDHEN, CDR2 SYDVKM. The variable domain in full, with the rest retrieved from reference TRBV28 and TRBJ1-1, is DVKVTQSSRYLVKRTGEKVFLECVQDMDHENMFWYRQDPGLGLRLIYFSYDVKMKEKGDIPEGYSVSREKKERFSLILESASTNQTSMYLCASSFGGLNTEAFFGQGTRLTVV.